The source of this T cell receptor (beta chain) is a study of T cell responses to AZD1222 COVID-19 vaccine (dated by TCRdb to about 2021). Background for the entire study: AZD1222 recipients given second doses at about 4 weeks or at about 12 weeks were pooled, since spike-specific TCR depth and breadth were not found to differ between the two schedules. A total of 230 to 250 trial participants underwent TCR sequencing, of whom roughly 210 received two doses of AZD1222 and about 25 received two doses of the MenACWY control vaccine. Trial participants were enrolled by age into 18-55, 56-69 and 70-plus year subgroups, with about 150, 28 and 57 TCR-sequenced participants respectively.

In the case of this clone: Its antigen is not yet known. The sample holds no much larger clone one base away, and base qualities are not on file.

There are 13 amino acids in the CDR3, from cysteine to phenylalanine inclusive. The retained sequence is limited to the CDR3, 39 bases, with the frame set at the first base. CDR1 GTSNPN and CDR2 SVGIG were looked up in the germline V gene (reference sequence). Trimming at the junction amounts to 2 bases on V and 6 bases on J, and the germline ends lie 11 bases apart. The sample's time point label is to be understood as: baseline before first vaccination. Vaccinee samples came from UK trials COV001 and COV002, including a single-blind randomized controlled phase 2/3 trial of AZD1222 (ChAdOx1 nCoV-19) in healthy adults. Trial participant PBMC samples were collected at day 0 and day 28 after the second dose for TCRbeta chain sequencing. The research as a whole found: The 56-69-year group was small, and its depth increase did not reach significance, likely because of low power. Participants were mostly white British and included more females than males, and it was suggested by the authors that clonal diversity may have been underestimated. Because no day 14 peak-response samples were available, repertoires were characterized only after the peak T cell response. Conclusions about previously exposed vaccinees are limited because only five to seven AZD1222 recipients were SARS-CoV-2 seropositive at baseline. Epitopes outside the regions mutated in the B.1.351 and B.1.1.7 variants were reportedly recognized by nearly half of the unique spike-specific TCRs. The whole spike protein was spanned by vaccine-associated CD4 TCRs, and dominant responses were seen in regions 160-218 and 743-854. After two AZD1222 doses, both the breadth and the depth of spike-specific TCRs were significantly higher than at day 0 and than in MenACWY recipients.

The CDR3 regions of human TCRbeta chains were analyzed by immunosequencing. Concerning the study's data processing: TCRs in the repertoires were matched against a reference library of SARS-CoV-2-specific TCRs that had been generated with the MIRA antigen-specificity platform. Breadth meant the fraction of unique TCRs that were SARS-CoV-2-associated, whereas depth meant the fraction of total T cells that were SARS-CoV-2-associated. Using the MIRA data, every spike-specific TCR was mapped to the spike region that the TCR reacted to and assigned to either a CD4 or a CD8 class. Log10-transformed breadth and depth values were compared by one-way ANOVA with Sidak's multiple comparisons tests. TCRdb retrieved this table from immuneACCESS and kept in-frame rearrangements only. Not all clones are present; in checked studies, unresolved V genes account for under half, and no reason is known for the remainder. The V and J calls and clone size were taken over from that table, and D and trimming were inferred from the DNA. For this sample there are 150,000 or so clones; 80% to 95% appear just once. 2.3% of the sample goes to the ten largest clones.

This sequence was found in an adult in good health. Recombination connected TRBV30 to TRBJ1-5; no D gene call is confident. The sample was peripheral blood, taken on day 0 of AZD1222 vaccination. The CDR3 sequence is CAWSRSESQPQHF. The DNA reads TGTGCCTGGAGTCGCTCAGAGAGTCAGCCCCAGCATTTT.